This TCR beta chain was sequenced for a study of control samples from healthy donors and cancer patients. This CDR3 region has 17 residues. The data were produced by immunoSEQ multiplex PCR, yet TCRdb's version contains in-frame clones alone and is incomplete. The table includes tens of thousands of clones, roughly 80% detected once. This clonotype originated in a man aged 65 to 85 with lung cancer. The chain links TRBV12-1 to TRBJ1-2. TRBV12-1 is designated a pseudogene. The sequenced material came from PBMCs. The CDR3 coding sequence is TGTGCCAGCAGCTTCGGGGGCCATCAAGAGGGTAACTATGGCTACACCTTC. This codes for CASSFGGHQEGNYGYTF.